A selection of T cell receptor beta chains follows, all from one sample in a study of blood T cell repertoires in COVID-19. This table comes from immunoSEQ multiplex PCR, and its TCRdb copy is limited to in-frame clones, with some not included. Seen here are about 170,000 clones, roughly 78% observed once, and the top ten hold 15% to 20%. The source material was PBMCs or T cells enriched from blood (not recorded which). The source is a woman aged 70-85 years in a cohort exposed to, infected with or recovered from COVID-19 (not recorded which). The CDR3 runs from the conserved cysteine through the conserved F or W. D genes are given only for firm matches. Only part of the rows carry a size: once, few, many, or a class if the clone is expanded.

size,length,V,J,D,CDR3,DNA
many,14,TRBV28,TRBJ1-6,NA,CASSLGQYNSPLHF,TGTGCCAGCAGTCTAGGACAGTATAATTCACCCCTCCACTTT
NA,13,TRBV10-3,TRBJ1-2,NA,CAIRDSLNYGYTF,TGTGCCATCAGGGACAGCCTGAACTATGGCTACACCTTC
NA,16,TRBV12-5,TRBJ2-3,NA,CASGPGGLSSTDTQYF,TGTGCTAGTGGTCCCGGGGGGCTGTCTAGCACAGATACGCAGTATTTT
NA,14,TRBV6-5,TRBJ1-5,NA,CASSLGQTNQPQHF,TGTGCCAGCAGTCTCGGACAGACGAATCAGCCCCAGCATTTT
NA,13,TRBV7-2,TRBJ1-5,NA,CASSLERNQPQHF,TGTGCCAGCAGCTTAGAGCGTAATCAGCCCCAGCATTTT
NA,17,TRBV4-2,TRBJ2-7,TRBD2,CASSQGMTAGGIYEQYF,TGTGCCAGCAGCCAGGGTATGACGGCGGGAGGGATTTACGAGCAGTACTTC
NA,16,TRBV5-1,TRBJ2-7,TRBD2,CASSLAEAGVPYEQYF,TGCGCCAGCAGCTTGGCCGAAGCGGGAGTCCCCTACGAGCAGTACTTC
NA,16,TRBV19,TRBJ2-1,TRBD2,CASSTLGLAGYNEQFF,TGTGCCAGTAGTACCCTTGGACTAGCGGGATACAATGAGCAGTTCTTC
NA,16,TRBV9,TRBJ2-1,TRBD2,CASSAPSGRAYNEQFF,TGTGCCAGCAGCGCTCCTAGCGGGAGGGCCTACAATGAGCAGTTCTTC
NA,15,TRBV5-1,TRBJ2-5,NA,CASSLGTLYQETQYF,TGCGCCAGCAGCTTGGGTACACTATACCAAGAGACCCAGTACTTC
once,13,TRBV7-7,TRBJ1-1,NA,CASSADLGTEAFF,TGTGCTAGCAGCGCGGACTTAGGGACTGAAGCTTTCTTT
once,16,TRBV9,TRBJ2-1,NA,CASSAMPLEFYNEQFF,TGTGCCAGCAGCGCCATGCCACTAGAGTTCTACAATGAGCAGTTCTTC
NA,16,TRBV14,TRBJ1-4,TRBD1,CASSRRTGTGGEKLFF,TGTGCCAGCAGCCGCCGTACCGGGACAGGGGGCGAAAAACTGTTTTTT
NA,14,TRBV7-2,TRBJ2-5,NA,CASRRTAGSETQYF,TGTGCCAGCAGAAGGACCGCAGGGTCAGAGACCCAGTACTTC
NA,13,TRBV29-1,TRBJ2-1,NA,CSVEGGVYNEQFF,TGCAGCGTTGAAGGGGGGGTTTACAATGAGCAGTTCTTC
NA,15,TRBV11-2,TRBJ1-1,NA,CASSPRPQENTEAFF,TGTGCCAGTAGTCCGAGGCCACAAGAGAACACTGAAGCTTTCTTT
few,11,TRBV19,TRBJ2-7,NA,CARRRVHEQYF,TGTGCCAGGCGGAGGGTGCACGAGCAGTACTTC
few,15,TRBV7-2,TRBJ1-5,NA,CASSSSQAANQPQHF,TGTGCCAGCAGCTCGAGCCAGGCAGCTAATCAGCCCCAGCATTTT
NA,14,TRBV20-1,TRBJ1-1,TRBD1,CSASVGTGSTEAFF,TGCAGTGCTAGTGTGGGGACAGGGAGCACTGAAGCTTTCTTT
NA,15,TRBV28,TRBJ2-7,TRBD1,CASSPEGQGPSEQYF,TGTGCCAGCAGCCCGGAGGGACAGGGGCCCTCCGAGCAGTACTTC
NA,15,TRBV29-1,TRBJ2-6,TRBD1,CSVGDSHSGANVLTF,TGCAGCGTTGGGGACAGCCACTCTGGGGCCAACGTCCTGACTTTC
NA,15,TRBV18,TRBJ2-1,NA,CASSPPGAVYNEQFF,TGTGCCAGCTCACCACCGGGGGCAGTTTACAATGAGCAGTTCTTC
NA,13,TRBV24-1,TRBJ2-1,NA,CATSGREIDEQFF,TGTGCCACCAGTGGCAGGGAAATCGATGAGCAGTTCTTC
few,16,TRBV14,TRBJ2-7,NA,CASSRQGGIGTYEQYF,TGTGCCAGCAGCCGCCAGGGAGGTATTGGTACCTACGAGCAGTACTTC
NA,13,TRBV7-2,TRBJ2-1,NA,CASSSGTPPRQFF,TGTGCCAGCAGCTCAGGGACTCCCCCCAGGCAGTTCTTC
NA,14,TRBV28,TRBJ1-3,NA,CASSLLQTGNTIYF,TGTGCCAGCAGTTTACTACAGACTGGAAACACCATATATTTT
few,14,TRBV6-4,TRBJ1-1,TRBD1,CASKEGALNTEAFF,TGTGCCAGCAAAGAGGGGGCTTTGAACACTGAAGCTTTCTTT
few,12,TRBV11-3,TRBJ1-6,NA,CASSPVGGSLHF,TGTGCCAGCAGCCCCGTCGGAGGGTCCCTCCACTTT
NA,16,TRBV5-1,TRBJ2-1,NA,CASSLAVGAVYNEQFF,TGCGCCAGCAGCTTGGCCGTGGGGGCTGTCTACAATGAGCAGTTCTTC
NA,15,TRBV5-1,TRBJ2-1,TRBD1,CASSLQDRGGNEQFF,TGCGCCAGCAGCTTGCAGGACAGGGGAGGAAATGAGCAGTTCTTC
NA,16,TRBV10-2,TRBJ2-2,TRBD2,CASKGASGVDTGELFF,TGCGCCAGCAAGGGGGCTAGCGGGGTCGACACCGGGGAGCTGTTTTTT
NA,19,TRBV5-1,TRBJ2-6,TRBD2,CASSAMTLAGGGGANVLTF,TGCGCCAGCAGCGCGATGACTCTAGCGGGAGGAGGTGGGGCCAACGTCCTGACTTTC
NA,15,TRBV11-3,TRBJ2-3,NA,CASSSRTEGTDTQYF,TGTGCCAGCAGCTCACGGACAGAAGGCACAGATACGCAGTATTTT
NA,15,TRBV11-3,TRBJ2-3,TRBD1,CASSQRQGFTDTQYF,TGTGCCAGCAGCCAAAGACAGGGTTTCACAGATACGCAGTATTTT
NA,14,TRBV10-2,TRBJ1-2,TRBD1,CASTPTGGEIGYTF,TGCGCCAGCACCCCGACAGGGGGCGAGATTGGCTACACCTTC
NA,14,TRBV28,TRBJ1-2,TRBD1,CASRPQGSNYGYTF,TGTGCCAGCAGACCACAGGGGTCTAACTATGGCTACACCTTC
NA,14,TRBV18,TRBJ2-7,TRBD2,CASSWTSGSYEQYF,TGTGCCAGCTCATGGACTAGCGGAAGCTACGAGCAGTACTTC
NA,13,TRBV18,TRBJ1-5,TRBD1,CASSLNRGQPQHF,TGTGCCAGCTCACTAAACAGGGGTCAGCCCCAGCATTTT
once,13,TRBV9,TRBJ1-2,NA,CASSVGGYYGYTF,TGTGCCAGCAGCGTAGGGGGCTACTATGGCTACACCTTC
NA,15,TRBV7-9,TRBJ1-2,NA,CASSLVERAGYGYTF,TGTGCCAGCAGCTTAGTCGAACGGGCGGGCTATGGCTACACCTTC
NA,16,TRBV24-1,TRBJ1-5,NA,CATSGGGAAGGQPQHF,TGTGCCACCAGTGGAGGTGGCGCGGCAGGAGGACAGCCCCAGCATTTT
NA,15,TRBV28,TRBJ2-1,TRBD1,CASSSGGQGANEQFF,TGTGCCAGCAGTTCAGGGGGACAGGGGGCGAATGAGCAGTTCTTC
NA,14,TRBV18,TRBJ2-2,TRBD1,CASSTGITTGELFF,TGTGCCAGCTCGACAGGGATAACCACCGGGGAGCTGTTTTTT
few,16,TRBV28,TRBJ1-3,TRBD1,CASSLIHGTGVNTIYF,TGTGCCAGCAGTTTAATCCATGGGACAGGGGTAAACACCATATATTTT
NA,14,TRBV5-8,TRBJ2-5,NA,CASSLGQGLETQYF,TGTGCCAGCAGCTTGGGGCAGGGGTTAGAGACCCAGTACTTC